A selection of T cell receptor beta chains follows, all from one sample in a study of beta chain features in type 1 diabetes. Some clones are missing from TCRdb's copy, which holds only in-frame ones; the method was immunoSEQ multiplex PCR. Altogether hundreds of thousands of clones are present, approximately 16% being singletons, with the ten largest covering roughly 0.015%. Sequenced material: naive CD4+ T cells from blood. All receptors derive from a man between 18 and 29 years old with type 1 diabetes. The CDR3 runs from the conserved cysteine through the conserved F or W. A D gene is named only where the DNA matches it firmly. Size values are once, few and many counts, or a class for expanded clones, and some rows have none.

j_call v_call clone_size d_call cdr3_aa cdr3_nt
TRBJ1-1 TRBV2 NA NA CAIDRRNTEAFF TGTGCCATAGACAGGAGAAACACTGAAGCTTTCTTT
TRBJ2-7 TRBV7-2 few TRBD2 CASSLLAGDYEQYF TGTGCCAGCAGCTTACTAGCGGGGGACTACGAGCAGTACTTC
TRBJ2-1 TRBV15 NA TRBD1 CATSYGTGISEQFF TGTGCCACCAGCTACGGGACAGGGATTAGTGAGCAGTTCTTC
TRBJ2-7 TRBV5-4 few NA CASSLEPTIAYYEQYF TGTGCCAGCAGCTTGGAACCCACTATTGCCTACTACGAGCAGTACTTC
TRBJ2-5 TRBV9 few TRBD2 CASSGPSGGAIETQYF TGTGCCAGCAGCGGACCGTCCGGGGGGGCCATAGAGACCCAGTACTTC
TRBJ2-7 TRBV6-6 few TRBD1 CASSPGQGAYEQYF TGTGCCAGCAGTCCGGGACAGGGAGCCTACGAGCAGTACTTC
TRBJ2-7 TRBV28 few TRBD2 CASSPSGTSGNYEQYF TGTGCCAGCAGTCCGTCCGGGACTAGCGGGAACTACGAGCAGTACTTC
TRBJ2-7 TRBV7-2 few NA CASLTGGRGEQYF TGTGCCAGCCTAACTGGAGGGAGAGGCGAGCAGTACTTC
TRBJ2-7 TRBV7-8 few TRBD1 CASSGQGVTSYEQYF TGTGCCAGCAGCGGACAGGGGGTCACGTCCTACGAGCAGTACTTC
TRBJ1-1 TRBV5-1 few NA CASSLWGVGTEAFF TGCGCCAGCAGCTTATGGGGGGTGGGCACTGAAGCTTTCTTT
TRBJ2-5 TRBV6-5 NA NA CASSRTGETQYF TGTGCCAGCAGTCGAACGGGGGAGACCCAGTACTTC
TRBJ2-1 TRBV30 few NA CAWAQAFDEQFF TGTGCCTGGGCCCAGGCCTTCGATGAGCAGTTCTTC
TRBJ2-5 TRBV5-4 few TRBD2 CASSLGLAGGETQYF TGTGCCAGCAGCCTGGGACTAGCGGGAGGGGAGACCCAGTACTTC
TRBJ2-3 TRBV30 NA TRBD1 CAWFEGARGTDTQYF TGTGCCTGGTTTGAGGGGGCGCGGGGCACAGATACGCAGTATTTT
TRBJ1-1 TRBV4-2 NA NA CASSPTRETEAFF TGTGCCAGCAGCCCTACGCGGGAAACTGAAGCTTTCTTT
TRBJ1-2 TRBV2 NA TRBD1 CARDTGTGGYTF TGTGCCAGGGATACCGGGACAGGGGGCTACACCTTC
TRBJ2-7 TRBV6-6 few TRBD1 CASSYRTGHEQYF TGTGCCAGCAGTTACAGGACAGGCCACGAGCAGTACTTC
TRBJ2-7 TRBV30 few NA CAWRALLSYEQYF TGTGCCTGGAGAGCCCTACTGTCTTACGAGCAGTACTTC
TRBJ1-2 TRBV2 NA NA CASSEQGSYGYTF TGTGCCAGCAGTGAACAGGGCAGCTATGGCTACACCTTC
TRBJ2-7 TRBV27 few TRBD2 CASSLLPWGGYEQYF TGTGCCAGCAGTTTATTGCCATGGGGAGGGTACGAGCAGTACTTC
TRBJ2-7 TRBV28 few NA CASSPPGVGLQEQYF TGTGCCAGCAGTCCCCCGGGGGTGGGTTTACAAGAGCAGTACTTC
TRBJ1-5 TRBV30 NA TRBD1 CAWSPDRGNQPQHF TGTGCCTGGAGTCCGGACAGGGGCAATCAGCCCCAGCATTTT
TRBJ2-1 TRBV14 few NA CASSQDRGSYNEQFF TGTGCCAGCAGCCAAGACAGAGGTTCCTACAATGAGCAGTTCTTC
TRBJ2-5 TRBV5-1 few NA CASSQQETQYF TGCGCCAGCAGCCAGCAAGAGACCCAGTACTTC
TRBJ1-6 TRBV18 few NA CASSPVPGNSPLHF TGTGCCAGCTCACCGGTCCCGGGGAATTCACCCCTCCACTTT
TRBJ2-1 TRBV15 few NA CATSRDSVNEQFF TGTGCCACCAGCAGAGATAGCGTAAATGAGCAGTTCTTC
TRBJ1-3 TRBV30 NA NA CAWSVITGNTIYF TGTGCCTGGAGTGTAATTACTGGAAACACCATATATTTT
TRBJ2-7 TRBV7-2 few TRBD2 CASSRVGPAGGEQYF TGTGCCAGCAGCCGGGTGGGCCCCGCGGGAGGGGAGCAGTACTTC
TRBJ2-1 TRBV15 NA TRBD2 CATATISGRVEQFF TGTGCCACCGCCACTATCAGCGGGAGAGTTGAGCAGTTCTTC
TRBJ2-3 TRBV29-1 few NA CSAARGRTDTQYF TGCAGCGCCGCCCGGGGTAGGACAGATACGCAGTATTTT
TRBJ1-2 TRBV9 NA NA CASSVATAAAGSLYGYTF TGTGCCAGCAGCGTAGCTACGGCGGCAGCGGGGAGCCTCTATGGCTACACCTTC
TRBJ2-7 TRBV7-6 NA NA CASSPQIGGRGEQYF TGTGCCAGCAGCCCCCAAATCGGGGGGCGCGGCGAGCAGTACTTC
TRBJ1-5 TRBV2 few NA CASSQAGRTDQPQHF TGTGCCAGCAGCCAGGCAGGGAGGACGGATCAGCCCCAGCATTTT
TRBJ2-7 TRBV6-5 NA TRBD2 CASSYSSSGGFEQYF TGTGCCAGCAGTTACTCATCCAGCGGGGGCTTCGAGCAGTACTTC
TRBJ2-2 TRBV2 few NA CASGRARTGELFF TGTGCCAGCGGGCGGGCAAGAACCGGGGAGCTGTTTTTT
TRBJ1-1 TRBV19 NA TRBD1 CASRDRVADRAFF TGTGCCAGTAGGGACAGGGTGGCGGATCGTGCTTTCTTT
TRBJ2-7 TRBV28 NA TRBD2 CASRPGGTNYEQYF TGTGCCAGCAGACCCGGAGGGACTAACTACGAGCAGTACTTC
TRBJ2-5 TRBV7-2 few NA CASSLGGGAGETQYF TGTGCCAGCAGCTTGGGAGGGGGGGCAGGAGAGACCCAGTACTTC
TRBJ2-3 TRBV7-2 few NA CASIGEGTDTQYF TGTGCCAGCATAGGGGAGGGCACAGATACGCAGTATTTT
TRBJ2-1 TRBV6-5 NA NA CASSYSSIGNEQFF TGTGCCAGCAGTTACTCGAGCATCGGCAATGAGCAGTTCTTC
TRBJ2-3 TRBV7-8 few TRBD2 CASSLGVAGPSTDTQYF TGTGCCAGCAGCTTAGGAGTAGCGGGGCCTAGCACAGATACGCAGTATTTT
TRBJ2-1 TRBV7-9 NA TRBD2 CASSSRPTAGEEQFF TGTGCCAGCAGCTCCAGACCGACAGCGGGAGAGGAGCAGTTCTTC
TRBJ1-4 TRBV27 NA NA CASTGRSNEKLFF TGTGCCAGCACGGGGAGATCTAATGAAAAACTGTTTTTT
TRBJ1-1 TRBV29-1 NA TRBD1 CSVADRVTEAFF TGCAGCGTCGCCGACAGGGTCACTGAAGCTTTCTTT
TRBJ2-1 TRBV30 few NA CAWTSYYNEQFF TGTGCCTGGACTAGCTACTACAATGAGCAGTTCTTC
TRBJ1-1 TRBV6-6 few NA CASRLGRTEAFF TGTGCCAGCAGGTTGGGGCGTACTGAAGCTTTCTTT
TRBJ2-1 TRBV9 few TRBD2 CASSVGGGRDEQFF TGTGCCAGCAGCGTAGGGGGAGGGCGGGATGAGCAGTTCTTC
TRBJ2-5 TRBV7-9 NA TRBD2 CASRLLAGGPETQYF TGTGCCAGCAGATTACTAGCGGGAGGGCCAGAGACCCAGTACTTC
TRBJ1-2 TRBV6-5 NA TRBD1 CASRGDSNNYGYTF TGTGCCAGCAGGGGGGACAGCAACAACTATGGCTACACCTTC
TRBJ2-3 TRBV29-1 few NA CSVGGTLTDTQYF TGCAGCGTGGGCGGGACTCTCACAGATACGCAGTATTTT
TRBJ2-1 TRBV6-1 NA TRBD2 CASSKGLAGGNEQFF TGTGCCAGCAGTAAGGGACTAGCGGGCGGTAATGAGCAGTTCTTC
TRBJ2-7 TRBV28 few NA CASSFLSGDTRYEQYF TGTGCCAGCAGTTTTTTATCGGGGGATACACGCTACGAGCAGTACTTC
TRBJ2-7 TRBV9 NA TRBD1 CASSPDRAGEQYF TGTGCCAGCAGCCCGGACAGGGCGGGTGAGCAGTACTTC
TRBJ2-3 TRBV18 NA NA CASSPPTSSDTQYF TGTGCCAGCTCACCACCGACTAGTTCAGATACGCAGTATTTT